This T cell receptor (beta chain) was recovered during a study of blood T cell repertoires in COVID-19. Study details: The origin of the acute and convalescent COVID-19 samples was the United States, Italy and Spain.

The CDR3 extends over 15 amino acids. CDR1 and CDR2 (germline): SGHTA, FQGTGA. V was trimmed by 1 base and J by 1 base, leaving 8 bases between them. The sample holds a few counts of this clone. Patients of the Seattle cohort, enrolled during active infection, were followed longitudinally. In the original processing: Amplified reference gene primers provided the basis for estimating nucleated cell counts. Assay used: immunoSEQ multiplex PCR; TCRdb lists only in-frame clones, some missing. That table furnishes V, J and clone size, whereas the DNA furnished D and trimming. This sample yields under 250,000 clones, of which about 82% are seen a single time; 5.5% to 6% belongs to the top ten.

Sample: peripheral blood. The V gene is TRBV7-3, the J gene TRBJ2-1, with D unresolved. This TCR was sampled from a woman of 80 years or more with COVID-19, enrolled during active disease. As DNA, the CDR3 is TGTGCCAGCAGCTTAAGTCTCCTGTCCTACAATGAGCAGTTCTTC. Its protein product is CASSLSLLSYNEQFF.